The present T cell receptor (beta chain) was sequenced within a study of CD8 T cells in ankylosing spondylitis. This CDR3 comprises 13 residues. In germline, CDR1 is SGHTA, CDR2 FQGNSA. Trimming took 4 bases from V and 4 from J, leaving 8 bases between them. In the case of this clonotype: Its cognate antigen is unknown.

Study outcomes and limitations: Earlier authors reported some of these motif variants in reactive arthritis synovial fluid and blood. Clones linked to the disease showed a CD8+ phenotype. They occurred at relatively low frequencies in peripheral blood. As reported, disease-linked clones showed significant enrichment in matched ankylosing spondylitis synovial fluid.

Libraries for TCR beta were made by quantitative 5'-RACE with molecular barcodes. MiXCR was run by TCRdb on the 5' RACE reads, yielding one entry per CDR3 protein. Here the sample spans 220,000 or so distinct CDR3 sequences, under 12% being singletons. Input material: blood, either unsorted or a sorted T cell fraction (not recorded which). The source is a male donor with ankylosing spondylitis or in good health (not recorded which). V usage is TRBV7-2 and J usage is TRBJ1-5; no clear D. CDR3 DNA sequence: TGTGCCAGCAGCTCAAGTACAAATCAGCCCCAGCATTTT. Its protein product is CASSSSTNQPQHF.